The sequence of this T cell receptor beta chain was determined in a study of cytomegalovirus exposure and HLA in healthy donors. As for the study in general: T cells numbering about 179 million yielded 90 million to 140 million unique TCR beta sequences in an earlier analysis.

Study-level findings and limits: Presence/absence comparisons presumed near-even sequencing depth among donors.

In regard to this clone: As yet, its antigen is unknown.

In the PCR, 60 Vbeta and 13 Jbeta primers were used. Measured with immunoSEQ multiplex PCR; TCRdb has only the in-frame clones, and not every one. The sample carries roughly 110,000 clones, about 75% recorded once. The CDR3 extends over 16 amino acids. Germline V gene lookup returns CDR1 KGHSH and CDR2 LQKENI. V trimming: 0 bases; J trimming: 8 bases; junction bases outside the gene matches: 7. J is TRBJ2-1 and V is TRBV18, with 10 bases matching TRBD2. Sample: PBMCs. This receptor was taken from a man aged 35-49 years in good health and CMV-seronegative. CDR3 residues: CASSPPDSGGIYEQFF. CDR3 bases: TGTGCCAGCTCACCACCGGATAGCGGGGGGATCTATGAGCAGTTCTTC. The whole variable domain, filled in from reference TRBV18 and TRBJ2-1, reads NAGVMQNPRHLVRRRGQEARLRCSPMKGHSHVYWYRQLPEEGLKFMVYLQKENIIDESGMPKERFSAEFPKEGPSILRIQQVVRGDSAAYFCASSPPDSGGIYEQFFGPGTRLTVL.